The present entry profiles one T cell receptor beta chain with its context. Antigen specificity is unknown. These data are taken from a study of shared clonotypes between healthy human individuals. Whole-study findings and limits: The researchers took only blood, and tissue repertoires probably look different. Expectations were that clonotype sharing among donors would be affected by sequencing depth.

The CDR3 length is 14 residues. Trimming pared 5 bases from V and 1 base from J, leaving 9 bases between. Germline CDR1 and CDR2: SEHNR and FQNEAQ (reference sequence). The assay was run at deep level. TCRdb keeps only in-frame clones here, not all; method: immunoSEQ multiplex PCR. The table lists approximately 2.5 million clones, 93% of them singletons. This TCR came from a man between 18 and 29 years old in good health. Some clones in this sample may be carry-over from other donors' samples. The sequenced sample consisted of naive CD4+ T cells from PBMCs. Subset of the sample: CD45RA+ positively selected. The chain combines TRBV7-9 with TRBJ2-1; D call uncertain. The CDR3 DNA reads TGTGCCAGCAGCAAGGGCGGATCCTACAATGAGCAGTTCTTC. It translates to CASSKGGSYNEQFF. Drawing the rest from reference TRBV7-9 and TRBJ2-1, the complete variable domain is DTGVSQNPRHKITKRGQNVTFRCDPISEHNRLYWYRQTLGQGPEFLTYFQNEAQLEKSRLLSDRFSAERPKGSFSTLEIQRTEQGDSAMYLCASSKGGSYNEQFFGPGTRLTVL.